These 25 T cell receptor beta chains share one sample of origin, sequenced in a study of T-cell reconstitution after alpha-beta-depleted transplantation in children. Molecular barcoding with unique molecular identifiers was used for the TCRbeta library. MiXCR was run by TCRdb on the PCR reads, yielding one entry per CDR3 protein. This table has 700,000 to 950,000 distinct CDR3 sequences, 16% appearing once. The source material was PBMCs, mostly from graft donor cells, sampled 360 days after TCRalphabeta/CD19-depleted stem cell transplant. The receptors were gathered from a male patient between 10 and 17 years old who had a stem cell transplant for acute lymphoblastic leukemia, so the T cells may come from the graft donor.

The table lists this clonotype with a few counts. The chain combines TRBV5-1 with TRBJ1-1; possibly TRBD1 for D (5 bases). Trimming removed 4 bases from V and 1 base from J, with 26 bases in between. Germline CDR1 and CDR2: SGHRS and YFSETQ. CDR3 length: 19 residues. The CDR3 DNA reads TGCGCCAGCAGCGCGTGGCCCCCCCGGGTTCAGGGAGCGAACACTGAAGCTTTCTTT. Translated, it gives CASSAWPPRVQGANTEAFF.

This clonotype was seen repeatedly, ten times or more. In DNA, the CDR3 is TGCAGTGCTTACCAAGGGAATGGCTACACCTTC. It translates to CSAYQGNGYTF. The chain has TRBV20-1 and TRBJ1-2; D is unclear. The CDR3 consists of 11 residues. Trimming removed 5 bases at V and 6 bases at J, with 10 bases between. Germline loops: CDR1 DFQATT, CDR2 SNEGSKA (reference sequence).

CDR3 sequence reads: CSARNGGSSYNEQFF. As DNA, the CDR3 is TGCAGTGCTAGGAACGGGGGTAGCTCCTACAATGAGCAGTTCTTC. The chain recombines TRBV20-1 with TRBJ2-1; possibly TRBD2 for D (6 bases). Germline CDR1 is DFQATT and CDR2 is SNEGSKA (reference sequence). Trimming removed 3 bases at V and 0 bases at J, with 12 bases between. The CDR3 consists of 15 residues.

A few counts support this clonotype. CDR3 nucleotides: TGTGCCAGCAGTGGAGGGAGGAAGGGAGACAGTACACAGCCCCAGCATTTT. As protein: CASSGGRKGDSTQPQHF. The chain uses TRBV6-1 and TRBJ1-5; perhaps TRBD1 as D (5 bases). The V end lost 4 bases, the J end lost 7 bases, and 23 bases lay between the germline ends. The CDR3 spans 17 residues. CDR1 is MNHNS and CDR2 is SASEGT in the germline V gene.

This clonotype was counted a few times. This rearrangement joins TRBV20-1 to TRBJ2-3, with D unresolved. The CDR3 spans 10 residues. Germline-derived CDR1 and CDR2 are DFQATT and SNEGSKA (reference sequence). V was clipped by 6 bases and J by 8 bases, with 9 bases between them. This CDR3 is CSATPVTQYF. Written as DNA, the CDR3 is TGCAGTGCCACCCCGGTTACGCAGTATTTT.

The V gene is TRBV7-8, the J gene TRBJ2-1, with D tentatively TRBD2 (6 bases). Trimming stripped 2 bases from V and 2 bases from J, with 13 bases between. CDR3 size: 16 residues. From germline, CDR1 is SGHVS and CDR2 FQNEAQ. The CDR3 sequence is CASSLWGDGAYNEQFF. In DNA, the CDR3 is TGTGCCAGCAGCTTATGGGGGGATGGGGCCTACAATGAGCAGTTCTTC.

The V call is TRBV23-1, the J call TRBJ1-5, with no clear D. TRBV23-1 is an ORF; its function is uncertain. The V gene lost 4 bases and the J gene lost 3 bases, with 16 bases spanning the gap. This CDR3 comprises 16 residues. CDR3 DNA sequence: TGCGCCAGCAGTCCCCCCAGTTGTACCAACAATCAGCCCCAGCATTTT. Translation gives CASSPPSCTNNQPQHF.

This clonotype was seen a handful of times. The V call is TRBV4-1, the J call TRBJ2-2; no clear D. The CDR3 has 15 residues. Germline V gene data show CDR1 as MGHRA and CDR2 as YSYEKL. The V and J ends lost 2 bases and 7 bases respectively, with 14 bases between them. In DNA, the CDR3 is TGCGCCAGCAGCCAACTGCTTTGGGTTTTCGGGGAGCTGTTTTTT. It yields the protein CASSQLLWVFGELFF.

The V and J genes are TRBV9 and TRBJ2-3; TRBD1 aligns across 7 bases. The CDR3 covers 15 residues. Germline CDR1 SGDLS, CDR2 YYNGEE. Trimming removed 3 bases from V and 5 bases from J; junction bases left unmatched: 9. The CDR3 loop is CASSALYRGRDTQYF. DNA of the CDR3: TGTGCCAGCAGCGCACTCTACAGGGGTCGAGATACGCAGTATTTT.

The table lists this clonotype with a few counts. The chain joins TRBV29-1 to TRBJ2-2, with D tentatively TRBD1 (5 bases). The CDR3 consists of 15 residues. Trimming took 2 bases from V and 4 from J, leaving 14 bases between them. The germline gives CDR1 SQVTM, CDR2 ANQGSEA. The CDR3 spells CSVERGTGGTGELFF. The CDR3 nucleotides are TGCAGCGTTGAAAGGGGAACAGGCGGCACCGGGGAGCTGTTTTTT.

V gene TRBV20-1 combines with J gene TRBJ2-2; 8 nucleotides agree with TRBD1. With V trimmed by 0 bases and J by 0 bases, 6 bases remained unmatched. Germline CDR1 reads DFQATT; CDR2 reads SNEGSKA (reference sequence). CDR3 length: 17 amino acids. The CDR3 DNA sequence: TGCAGTGCTAGAGATTCCGGGACAGGTCCGAACACCGGGGAGCTGTTTTTT. Translated: CSARDSGTGPNTGELFF.

This clonotype was picked up a small number of times. One end of the junction fails to match germline, which may point to a read error. The chain joins TRBV29-1 to TRBJ2-1; D gene unclear. The CDR3 has 13 residues. Per the germline V gene, CDR1 is SQVTM and CDR2 is ANQGSEA. CDR3 sequence reads: CSVMLSLSFEWGF. The DNA of the CDR3 is TGCAGCGTAATGCTGTCGTTATCTTTCGAGTGGGGCTTC.

The gene calls are TRBV10-3 and TRBJ2-7, with D uncertain. V was shortened by 4 bases and J by 3 bases, with 10 bases between the two germline ends. Germline assignment: CDR1 ENHRY and CDR2 SYGVKD. The CDR3 is made up of 13 amino acids. This CDR3 reads CAISVDTGYEQYF. CDR3 nucleotide sequence: TGTGCCATCAGTGTTGATACGGGCTACGAGCAGTACTTC.

The genes are TRBV12-3 or TRBV12-4 and TRBJ2-3; 11 positions match TRBD2. J was trimmed by 8 bases and V by 8 bases; bases with no gene match: 9. The CDR3 runs 14 residues. The CDR3 DNA sequence: TGTGCCAGCGCCTCTCTGGGACTAGCGGTTACGCAGTATTTT. Translating it yields CASASLGLAVTQYF.

This clonotype has more than one count but fewer than ten. This sequence joins TRBV7-6 and TRBJ2-2; possible D gene TRBD2, 6 bases. The ends were cut back, 0 bases at V and 7 bases at J, with 15 bases in the middle. Germline values: CDR1 SGHVS, CDR2 FNYEAQ. The CDR3 contains 16 residues. The CDR3 region is CASSLAYAGLDGELFF. The CDR3 region has the DNA TGTGCCAGCAGCTTAGCGTACGCGGGATTGGACGGGGAGCTGTTTTTT.

This clonotype was counted only a few times. This chain links TRBV12-3 or TRBV12-4 with TRBJ2-5, with 7 bases fitting TRBD1. With 5 bases clipped from V and 4 bases from J, the junction kept 10 bases outside the gene matches. The CDR3 runs 15 residues. The CDR3 reads CASSPGKGAGETQYF. CDR3 sequence (DNA): TGTGCCAGCAGTCCGGGGAAGGGGGCAGGAGAGACCCAGTACTTC.

Many counts were recorded for this clonotype. V usage is TRBV5-1 and J usage is TRBJ2-1; D may be TRBD1 (5 bases). Germline CDR1 is SGHRS and CDR2 is YFSETQ. V dropped 3 bases and J dropped 6 bases, with 16 bases sitting between them. CDR3 length: 15 residues. The CDR3 DNA follows: TGCGCCAGCAGCTCTCTGCAGGGTAGAGGCAATGAGCAGTTCTTC. Translated, it gives CASSSLQGRGNEQFF.

This clonotype was counted a few times. The chain joins TRBV2 to TRBJ2-3; 10 bases are shared with TRBD2. Per the germline V gene, CDR1 is SNHLY and CDR2 is FYNNEI. V trimming: 7 bases; J trimming: 5 bases; junction bases outside the gene matches: 12. The CDR3 is 16 residues long. The DNA for the CDR3 is TGTGCCAGCACCGAGCTAGCGGGAGTTAGTGGAGATACGCAGTATTTT. The encoded protein is CASTELAGVSGDTQYF.

This clonotype was counted between two and nine times. The chain uses TRBV9 and TRBJ2-4, with TRBD2 identical over 8 bases. The junction had 18 bases not matched to a gene; V was cut back by 1 base and J by 9 bases. The germline V gene encodes CDR1 SGDLS and CDR2 YYNGEE. The CDR3 consists of 18 residues. The CDR3 protein is CASSVSGLAEAGPIIQYF. In DNA, the CDR3 is TGTGCCAGCAGCGTAAGTGGACTAGCCGAAGCCGGACCTATCATTCAGTACTTC.

The chain recombines TRBV12-3 or TRBV12-4 with TRBJ1-4, with TRBD1 as a possible D gene (5 bases). V lost 1 base, J lost 8 bases, and 11 bases lay in between. CDR3 length: 14 amino acids. CDR3 sequence: CASSLDGGMEKLFF. CDR3 in DNA: TGTGCCAGCAGTTTAGACGGGGGAATGGAAAAACTGTTTTTT.

In this sample, this clonotype turned up a few times. The V gene is TRBV30, the J gene TRBJ1-1; no definite D call. This CDR3 region has 12 residues. The V gene lost 3 bases and the J gene lost 4 bases, with 9 bases spanning the gap. Germline lookup yields CDR1 GTSNPN and CDR2 SVGIG (reference sequence). The CDR3: CAWSPSATEAFF. Here the CDR3 DNA reads TGTGCCTGGAGCCCCTCCGCCACTGAAGCTTTCTTT.

CDR3 sequence reads: CSARAGVSGANVLTF. DNA for the CDR3: TGCAGTGCTAGAGCGGGGGTCTCTGGGGCCAACGTCCTGACTTTC. The rearrangement joins TRBV20-1 to TRBJ2-6, with a weak D call TRBD2 (6 bases). CDR1 is DFQATT and CDR2 is SNEGSKA in the germline V gene (reference sequence). The CDR3 has 15 amino acids. The V end was cut by 1 base, the J end by 0 bases, with 7 bases between.

This sequence joins TRBV6-5 and TRBJ1-1; D call uncertain. Germline V gives CDR1 MNHEY, CDR2 SVGAGI. The CDR3 covers 11 residues. The V end lost 6 bases, the J end lost 7 bases, and 9 bases lay between the germline ends. The CDR3 sequence: CASRSDGEAFF. In nucleotides, the CDR3 is TGTGCCAGCAGGTCCGACGGTGAAGCTTTCTTT.

The chain combines TRBV5-1 with TRBJ2-2, with D uncertain. V lost 5 bases to trimming and J lost 3 bases, with 11 bases between them. The germline V gene has CDR1 SGHRS and CDR2 YFSETQ. The CDR3 has 14 residues. The CDR3 is CASRGIWDTGELFF. The CDR3 nucleotides read TGCGCCAGCAGGGGTATTTGGGACACCGGGGAGCTGTTTTTT.

This clonotype has just a few counts. The rearrangement links TRBV5-1 to TRBJ2-1, with 12 positions matching TRBD2. The CDR3 sequence is 15 residues long. Looked up from germline, CDR1 is SGHRS and CDR2 is YFSETQ. Losses at the gene ends were 7 bases for V and 1 base for J; bases not matched to a gene: 3. The CDR3 region has the DNA TGCGCCAGCTACGGACTAGCGGGGTCCTACAATGAGCAGTTCTTC. Residues: CASYGLAGSYNEQFF.